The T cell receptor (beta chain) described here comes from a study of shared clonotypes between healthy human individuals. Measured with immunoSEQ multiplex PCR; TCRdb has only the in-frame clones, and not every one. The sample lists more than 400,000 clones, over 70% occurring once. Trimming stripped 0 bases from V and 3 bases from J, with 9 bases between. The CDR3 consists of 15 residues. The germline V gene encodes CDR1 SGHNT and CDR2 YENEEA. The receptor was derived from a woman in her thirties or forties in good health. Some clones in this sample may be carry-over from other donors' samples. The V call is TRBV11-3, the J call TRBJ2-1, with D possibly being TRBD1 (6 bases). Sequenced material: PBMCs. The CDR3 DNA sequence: TGTGCCAGCAGCTTAGATGAGGGGGTCTACAATGAGCAGTTCTTC. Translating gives CASSLDEGVYNEQFF.